The clone carrying this T cell receptor (beta chain) was seen at least ten times. At one end, the junction sequence differs from germline, possibly due to a read error. The identical CDR3 is also encoded by other nucleotide sequences in the sample. The time point: pretreatment peripheral blood. The sample belongs to a study of PD-L1 blockade in urothelial cancer. TCRdb keeps only in-frame clones here, not all; method: immunoSEQ multiplex PCR. The sample shows some 53,000 clones, around 79% of them seen only once. Germline V gene data show CDR1 as SEHNR and CDR2 as FQNEAQ (reference sequence). CDR3 length: 16 amino acids.

Specimen: PBMCs, collected around atezolizumab (anti-PD-L1) treatment. This sequence originates from a man between 65 and 85 years old with urothelial cancer. The rearrangement uses TRBV7-9 and TRBJ1-3; TRBD1 matches 8 bases. CDR3 in amino acids: CASSQAGTGSGNTIYF. As DNA, the CDR3 is TGCGCCAGCAGCCAAGCCGGGACAGGCTCTGGAAACACCATATATTTT.